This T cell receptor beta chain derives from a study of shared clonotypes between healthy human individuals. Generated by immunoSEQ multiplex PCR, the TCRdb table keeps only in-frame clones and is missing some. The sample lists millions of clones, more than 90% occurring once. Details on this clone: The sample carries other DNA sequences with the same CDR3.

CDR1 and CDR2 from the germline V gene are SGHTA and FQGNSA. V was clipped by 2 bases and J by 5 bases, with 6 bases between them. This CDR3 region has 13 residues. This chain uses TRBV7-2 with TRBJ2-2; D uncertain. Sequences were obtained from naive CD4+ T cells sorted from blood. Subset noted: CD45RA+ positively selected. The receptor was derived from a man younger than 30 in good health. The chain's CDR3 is CASSLWGTGELFF. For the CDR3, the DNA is TGTGCCAGCAGCTTATGGGGAACCGGGGAGCTGTTTTTT.